These 27 T cell receptor beta chains share one sample of origin, sequenced in a study of T cells in Graves' hyperthyroidism and ophthalmopathy. The source material, RNA transcripts, was used to amplify TCR beta CDR3 regions. HTBI primers were the set used in a first-round RT-PCR of the TCR CDR3. Via MiXCR, TCRdb re-called the multiplex PCR reads, giving one row per CDR3 protein. The sample records about 520,000 distinct CDR3 sequences, approximately 25% being singletons. The sequencing sample was made of blood. These receptor sequences come from a young woman with Graves' ophthalmopathy.

This clonotype occurred many times. The chain has TRBV2 and TRBJ1-1; D gene unclear. Germline loops: CDR1 SNHLY, CDR2 FYNNEI. V was clipped by 4 bases and J by 0 bases, with 12 bases between them. The length of the CDR3 is 15 residues. CDR3 amino acids: CASSVMGTMNTEAFF. CDR3 bases: TGTGCCAGCAGTGTAATGGGTACTATGAACACTGAAGCTTTCTTT.

This clonotype was counted only a few times. The chain combines TRBV6-1 with TRBJ1-2; D may be TRBD1 (6 bases). This CDR3 comprises 16 residues. CDR1 and CDR2 from the germline V gene are MNHNS and SASEGT. Trimming took 3 bases from V and 6 from J, leaving 20 bases between them. In nucleotides, the CDR3 is TGTGCCAGCAGTGAGGAGAACGGTTGGGCAGGGGATGGCTACACCTTC. It specifies CASSEENGWAGDGYTF.

In this sample, this clonotype turned up many times. This chain joins TRBV6-1 and TRBJ2-5, with TRBD2 identical over 12 bases. Germline trimming cut 10 bases from V and 3 bases from J; bases unmatched to any gene: 3. The CDR3 has 13 residues. Germline CDR1 reads MNHNS; CDR2 reads SASEGT. CDR3 sequence reads: CATRTSGKETQYF. CDR3 bases: TGTGCCACAAGGACTAGCGGGAAAGAGACCCAGTACTTC.

This clonotype has only a few counts. The chain combines TRBV27 with TRBJ2-5; D is possibly TRBD2 (6 bases). V was clipped by 4 bases and J by 1 base, with 16 bases between them. The CDR3 contains 16 residues. From germline, CDR1 is MNHEY and CDR2 SMNVEV (reference sequence). In DNA, the CDR3 is TGTGCCAGCAGTTCTACTAGCTTAGGCTTCCAAGAGACCCAGTACTTC. This encodes CASSSTSLGFQETQYF.

The sample holds many counts of this clonotype. The chain couples TRBV12-3 or TRBV12-4 to TRBJ1-3; D remains unclear. The CDR3 is 13 residues long. V was pared by 1 base and J by 0 bases, with 1 base between. For the CDR3, the DNA is TGTGCCAGCAGTTTAGACTCTGGAAACACCATATATTTT. This gives the protein CASSLDSGNTIYF.

This clonotype showed up many times. This chain joins TRBV13 and TRBJ1-2; D is possibly TRBD1 (5 bases). The germline gives CDR1 PRHDT, CDR2 FYEKMQ (reference sequence). Trimming took 6 bases from V and 2 from J, leaving 13 bases between them. This CDR3 is built from 14 residues. The CDR3 coding sequence is TGTGCCAGCAGTATGGGGGGGACGAACTATGGCTACACCTTC. Its translation is CASSMGGTNYGYTF.

This clonotype was counted many times. The gene calls are TRBV20-1 and TRBJ1-5; D uncertain. The V end lost 5 bases, the J end lost 0 bases, and 11 bases lay between the germline ends. This CDR3 is 14 amino acids long. Germline CDR1 and CDR2: DFQATT and SNEGSKA (reference sequence). The CDR3 DNA follows: TGCAGTGCTGGGCCGGAAAATAGCAATCAGCCCCAGCATTTT. This translates into CSAGPENSNQPQHF.

This clonotype was counted a few times. The V and J genes are TRBV29-1 and TRBJ1-1; D is unclear. The CDR3 loop spans 12 amino acids. The germline V gene encodes CDR1 SQVTM and CDR2 ANQGSEA. The V end was cut by 4 bases, the J end by 4 bases, with 10 bases between. The CDR3 DNA is TGCAGCGTTGCCCCGGGTGGCACTGAAGCTTTCTTT. Protein: CSVAPGGTEAFF. The whole variable domain, remainder taken from reference TRBV29-1 and TRBJ1-1, is SAVISQKPSRDICQRGTSLTIQCQVDSQVTMMFWYRQQPGQSLTLIATANQGSEATYESGFVIDKFPISRPNLTFSTLTVSNMSPEDSSIYLCSVAPGGTEAFFGQGTRLTVV.

The chain employs TRBV12-3 or TRBV12-4 and TRBJ2-7; D may be TRBD2 (6 bases). The CDR3 consists of 13 residues. V was trimmed by 7 bases and J by 1 base, leaving 11 bases between them. The CDR3: CASILAPSYEQYF. CDR3 DNA sequence: TGTGCCAGCATCCTAGCGCCATCCTACGAGCAGTACTTC.

V and J are TRBV2 and TRBJ1-5; D gene unclear. The V end lost 6 bases, the J end lost 0 bases, and 12 bases lay between the germline ends. The CDR3 spans 15 residues. CDR1 and CDR2 from the germline V gene are SNHLY and FYNNEI. The CDR3 here is CASSRTFDSNQPQHF. Written as DNA, the CDR3 is TGTGCCAGCAGCCGGACGTTTGATAGCAATCAGCCCCAGCATTTT.

This rearrangement joins TRBV7-2 to TRBJ2-5; D call uncertain. Trimming removed 4 bases from V and 7 bases from J, with 13 bases in between. The CDR3 contains 13 residues. Germline V lookup: CDR1 SGHTA, CDR2 FQGNSA. The CDR3 protein is CASSYPLFSTQYF. CDR3 DNA: TGTGCCAGCAGCTACCCCTTATTTTCGACCCAGTACTTC. Full variable domain (rest looked up from reference TRBV7-2 and TRBJ2-5): GAGVSQSPSNKVTEKGKDVELRCDPISGHTALYWYRQSLGQGLEFLIYFQGNSAPDKSGLPSDRFSAERTGGSVSTLTIQRTQQEDSAVYLCASSYPLFSTQYFGPGTRLLVL.

This chain links TRBV6-1 with TRBJ1-2, with D tentatively TRBD1 (6 bases). This CDR3 contains 13 residues. V lost 5 bases, J lost 7 bases, and 14 bases lay in between. Per the germline V gene, CDR1 is MNHNS and CDR2 is SASEGT. The CDR3 sequence is CASSQTGLRGYTF. CDR3 DNA: TGTGCCAGCAGTCAAACAGGGCTCCGTGGCTACACCTTC.

This clonotype was recorded at least ten times. The V call is TRBV19, the J call TRBJ1-5; no clear D. V was cut by 3 bases and J by 6 bases, with 6 bases left in between. CDR3 length equals 12 residues. CDR1 LNHDA and CDR2 SQIVND come from the germline V gene (reference sequence). CDR3 DNA: TGTGCCAGTAGTATCTCAGGTCAGCCCCAGCATTTT. Its protein product is CASSISGQPQHF.

The chain couples TRBV12-3 or TRBV12-4 to TRBJ2-2; TRBD1 matches at 8 bases. The CDR3 loop spans 14 amino acids. V shed 4 bases, J shed 5 bases, and the junction held 3 bases outside the gene matches. For the CDR3, the DNA is TGTGCCAGCAGTTCAGGGGACAGGACCGGGGAGCTGTTTTTT. This sequence encodes CASSSGDRTGELFF.

This clonotype has ten or more counts. The J gene is TRBJ2-2, the V gene TRBV28; 9 bases agree with TRBD2. Germline CDR1 is MDHEN and CDR2 is SYDVKM. This CDR3 has 15 amino acids. The V and J ends lost 5 bases and 8 bases, in that order; junction bases with no gene match: 9. The CDR3 reads CASSPGGGAAGELFF. The CDR3 DNA sequence: TGTGCCAGCAGTCCGGGCGGGGGGGCCGCGGGGGAGCTGTTTTTT.

This clonotype was seen at least ten times. This chain joins TRBV19 and TRBJ1-5; 8 bases map to TRBD1. The germline V gene encodes CDR1 LNHDA and CDR2 SQIVND (reference sequence). The CDR3 length is 14 residues. Trimming took 6 bases from V and 6 from J; bases not matched to a gene: 7. CDR3 loop: CASSQDRGTQPQHF. CDR3 nucleotides: TGTGCCAGTAGCCAAGACAGGGGTACTCAGCCCCAGCATTTT. Combining the CDR3 with reference TRBV19 and TRBJ1-5 gives the whole variable domain DGGITQSPKYLFRKEGQNVTLSCEQNLNHDAMYWYRQDPGQGLRLIYYSQIVNDFQKGDIAEGYSVSREKKESFPLTVTSAQKNPTAFYLCASSQDRGTQPQHFGDGTRLSIL.

This rearrangement joins TRBV28 to TRBJ1-5, with D possibly being TRBD1 (6 bases). CDR3 length: 16 residues. The V end was cut by 4 bases, the J end by 3 bases, with 16 bases between. The germline V gene has CDR1 MDHEN and CDR2 SYDVKM. CDR3 sequence reads: CASSYADRRVNQPQHF. For the CDR3, the DNA is TGTGCCAGCAGTTACGCGGACAGAAGAGTCAATCAGCCCCAGCATTTT.

This clonotype was seen ten or more times. No conserved phenylalanine or tryptophan is present at the end of the CDR3, so a read error is the likely explanation. The chain combines TRBV30 with TRBJ1-1; weak D call: TRBD1 (5 bases). CDR1 and CDR2 from the germline V gene are GTSNPN and SVGIG (reference sequence). This CDR3 contains 13 residues. Trimming pared 4 bases from V and 3 bases from J, leaving 12 bases between. CDR3 amino acids: CAWITGGDTEAFL. Written as DNA, the CDR3 is TGTGCCTGGATAACCGGGGGGGACACTGAAGCTTTCCTT.

This clonotype was counted ten times or more. This CDR3 is CASSLGPGVYEQYF. In nucleotides, the CDR3 is TGCGCCAGCAGCTTGGGCCCAGGGGTCTACGAGCAGTACTTC. This sequence joins TRBV5-1 and TRBJ2-7; D perhaps matches TRBD1 (6 bases). Germline CDR1 SGHRS, CDR2 YFSETQ. The CDR3 loop spans 14 amino acids. Trimming pared 0 bases from V and 3 bases from J, leaving 10 bases between.

In this sample, this clonotype turned up many times. This chain uses TRBV19 with TRBJ1-5; 7 bases map to TRBD1. This CDR3 contains 14 residues. The germline V gene has CDR1 LNHDA and CDR2 SQIVND (reference sequence). The J segment lost 0 bases and the V segment lost 10 bases, leaving 6 bases of the junction unmatched. DNA for the CDR3: TGTGCCACCCTGGGACAGCATAGCAATCAGCCCCAGCATTTT. Its translation is CATLGQHSNQPQHF. Together with reference TRBV19 and TRBJ1-5, the CDR3 gives the full variable domain: DGGITQSPKYLFRKEGQNVTLSCEQNLNHDAMYWYRQDPGQGLRLIYYSQIVNDFQKGDIAEGYSVSREKKESFPLTVTSAQKNPTAFYLCATLGQHSNQPQHFGDGTRLSIL.

V is TRBV7-8 and J is TRBJ1-2; possible D gene TRBD1, 5 bases. The germline V and J ends were trimmed by 5 bases and 0 bases, with 13 bases remaining between them. CDR3 size: 15 residues. CDR1 and CDR2 from the germline V gene are SGHVS and FQNEAQ. CDR3: CASSDWGGPNYGYTF. The CDR3 DNA is TGTGCCAGCAGCGACTGGGGCGGCCCTAACTATGGCTACACCTTC.

The chain joins TRBV19 to TRBJ2-7; no firm D call. V lost 5 bases to trimming and J lost 3 bases, with 8 bases between them. The CDR3 is made up of 12 amino acids. Germline V lookup: CDR1 LNHDA, CDR2 SQIVND (reference sequence). As DNA, the CDR3 is TGTGCCAGTAGTGGCCCTATCTACGAGCAGTACTTC. It encodes CASSGPIYEQYF. Looking up the rest from reference TRBV19 and TRBJ2-7 gives the full variable domain: DGGITQSPKYLFRKEGQNVTLSCEQNLNHDAMYWYRQDPGQGLRLIYYSQIVNDFQKGDIAEGYSVSREKKESFPLTVTSAQKNPTAFYLCASSGPIYEQYFGPGTRLTVT.

The genes are TRBV12-3 or TRBV12-4 and TRBJ2-5, with D unresolved. CDR3 size: 13 residues. Trimming removed 10 bases from V and 1 base from J, with 13 bases in between. The CDR3 bases are TGTGCCATCAACGCCCGGGCCCAAGAGACCCAGTACTTC. Protein: CAINARAQETQYF.

This clonotype has ten or more counts. The chain carries TRBV27 and TRBJ2-2; TRBD1 matches at 8 bases. Germline V CDR1 and CDR2: MNHEY, SMNVEV (reference sequence). Germline trimming cut 3 bases from V and 3 bases from J; bases unmatched to any gene: 3. This CDR3 spans 15 amino acids. DNA of the CDR3: TGTGCCAGCAGTTTTCAGGGGGCATACACCGGGGAGCTGTTTTTT. Amino acids: CASSFQGAYTGELFF.

This clonotype was seen ten or more times. V usage is TRBV6-1 and J usage is TRBJ2-7, with 8 nucleotides matching TRBD1. V was pared by 6 bases and J by 5 bases, with 6 bases of the junction left unmatched. Germline CDR1 MNHNS, CDR2 SASEGT. There are 13 residues in the CDR3. The CDR3 DNA reads as TGTGCCAGCAGAAGGGACAGGATCCACGAGCAGTACTTC. Translating it yields CASRRDRIHEQYF.

The genes are TRBV14 and TRBJ2-7; 7 bases match TRBD2. V was clipped by 3 bases and J by 3 bases; unmatched bases: 8. Germline lookup yields CDR1 SGHDN and CDR2 FVKESK. The CDR3 contains 15 residues. CDR3 amino acids: CASSHYTGGSYEQYF. For the CDR3, the DNA is TGTGCCAGCAGCCATTATACGGGCGGGAGCTACGAGCAGTACTTC.

The DNA of the CDR3 is TGCAGTGCTCTGACGGGCACAAATTCACCCCTCCACTTT. It encodes CSALTGTNSPLHF. This chain links TRBV20-1 with TRBJ1-6, with D hard to call. Trimming cost V 5 bases and J 7 bases, with 12 bases left between them. Germline V lookup: CDR1 DFQATT, CDR2 SNEGSKA (reference sequence). The CDR3 has 13 amino acids.